This T cell receptor beta chain is from a study of T cell responses to AZD1222 COVID-19 vaccine. Study-level results: Clonal diversity may have been underestimated, and the donors were mostly white British, with more females than males. Within unmutated variant regions lay the reported targets of nearly half of spike-specific TCRs.

The assay was immunoSEQ multiplex PCR, and TCRdb's table has in-frame clones only and misses some. The sample records tens of thousands of clones, about 88% being singletons. Per the germline V gene, CDR1 is SGHRS and CDR2 is YFSETQ. V shed 4 bases and J shed 7 bases, with 17 bases lying between them. The CDR3 extends over 15 amino acids. Notes on this clone: Its antigen is as yet unknown.

The clonotype originates from an adult in good health. The specimen was peripheral blood, collected on day 0 of AZD1222 vaccination. The J gene is TRBJ1-4, the V gene TRBV5-1, with D maybe TRBD1 (6 bases). The CDR3 nucleotides are TGCGCCAGCAGCCCTCAGACAGGATGGGGTGAAAAACTGTTTTTT. As protein: CASSPQTGWGEKLFF.